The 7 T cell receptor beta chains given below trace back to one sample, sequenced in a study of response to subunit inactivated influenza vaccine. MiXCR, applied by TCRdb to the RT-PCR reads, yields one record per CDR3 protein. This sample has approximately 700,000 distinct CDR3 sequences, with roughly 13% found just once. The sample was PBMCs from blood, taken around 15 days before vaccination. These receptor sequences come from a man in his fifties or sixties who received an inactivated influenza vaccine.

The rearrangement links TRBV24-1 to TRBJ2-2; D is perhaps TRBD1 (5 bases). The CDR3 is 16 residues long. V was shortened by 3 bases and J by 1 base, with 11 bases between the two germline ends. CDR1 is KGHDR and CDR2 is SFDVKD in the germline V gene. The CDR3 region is CATSDADIWNTGELFF. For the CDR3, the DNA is TGTGCCACCAGTGATGCGGACATTTGGAACACCGGGGAGCTGTTTTTT.

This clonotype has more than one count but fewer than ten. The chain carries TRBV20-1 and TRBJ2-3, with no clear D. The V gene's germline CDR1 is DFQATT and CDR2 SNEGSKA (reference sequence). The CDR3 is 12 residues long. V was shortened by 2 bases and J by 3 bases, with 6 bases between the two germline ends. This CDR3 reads CSARLMTDTQYF. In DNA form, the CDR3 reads TGCAGTGCTAGACTCATGACAGATACGCAGTATTTT.

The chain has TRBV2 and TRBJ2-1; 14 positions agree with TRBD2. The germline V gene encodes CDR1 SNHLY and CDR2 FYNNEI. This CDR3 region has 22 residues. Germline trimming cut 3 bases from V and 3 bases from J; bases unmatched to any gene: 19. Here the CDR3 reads CASSDRGLGTSGSVSNYNEQFF. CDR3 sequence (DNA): TGTGCCAGCAGTGATAGGGGGTTAGGGACTAGCGGGAGTGTGAGTAACTACAATGAGCAGTTCTTC. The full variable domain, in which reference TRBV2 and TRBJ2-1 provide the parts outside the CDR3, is EPEVTQTPSHQVTQMGQEVILRCVPISNHLYFYWYRQILGQKVEFLVSFYNNEISEKSEIFDDQFSVERPDGSNFTLKIRSTKLEDSAMYFCASSDRGLGTSGSVSNYNEQFFGPGTRLTVL.

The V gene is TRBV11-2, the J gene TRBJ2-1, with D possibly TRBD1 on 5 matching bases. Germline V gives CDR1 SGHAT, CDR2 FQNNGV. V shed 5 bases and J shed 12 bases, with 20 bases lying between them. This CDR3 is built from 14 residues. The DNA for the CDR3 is TGTGCCAGCAGCCTAAGGTGGCAAGGGGAAGGGCAGTTCTTC. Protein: CASSLRWQGEGQFF.

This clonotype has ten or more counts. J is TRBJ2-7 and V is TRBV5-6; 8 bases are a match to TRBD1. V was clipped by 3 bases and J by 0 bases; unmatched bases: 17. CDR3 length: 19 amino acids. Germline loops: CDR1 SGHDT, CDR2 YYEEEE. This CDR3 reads CASSSSPGGYLTSSYEQYF. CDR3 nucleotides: TGTGCCAGCAGCTCTTCGCCAGGGGGCTATCTGACGAGCTCCTACGAGCAGTACTTC.

CDR3 DNA: TGTGCCAGCAGCTTGGCGGTAGCTGGCTCCTACAATGAGCAGTTCTTC. Translated, it gives CASSLAVAGSYNEQFF. The genes are TRBV5-5 and TRBJ2-1; D gene unclear. Per the germline V gene, CDR1 is SGHKS and CDR2 is YYEKEE (reference sequence). V dropped 0 bases and J dropped 0 bases, with 10 bases sitting between them. CDR3 length: 16 amino acids.

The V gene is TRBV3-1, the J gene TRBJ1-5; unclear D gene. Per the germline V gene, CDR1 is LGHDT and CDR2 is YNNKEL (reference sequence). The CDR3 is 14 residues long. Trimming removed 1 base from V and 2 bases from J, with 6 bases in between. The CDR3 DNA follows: TGTGCCAGCAGCCAAGCGCCGGGCAATCAGCCCCAGCATTTT. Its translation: CASSQAPGNQPQHF. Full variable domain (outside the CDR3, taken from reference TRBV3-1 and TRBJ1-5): DTAVSQTPKYLVTQMGNDKSIKCEQNLGHDTMYWYKQDSKKFLKIMFSYNNKELIINETVPNRFSPKSPDKAHLNLHINSLELGDSAVYFCASSQAPGNQPQHFGDGTRLSIL.